This T cell receptor beta chain is drawn from a study of cytomegalovirus exposure and HLA in healthy donors. Amplification used 60 Vbeta primers and 13 Jbeta primers. In the source study's methods: The count from a later analysis was tens of millions of unique TCR beta chains, roughly 11 million of them shared. The repertoire was sequenced with immunoSEQ multiplex PCR; TCRdb's copy has only in-frame clones and lacks some. That table is the source of V, J and clone size, and D and trimming were worked out from the DNA. The table has fewer than 250,000 clones, 60% to 85% seen once; the top ten hold roughly 16%. Study observations and caveats: A later analysis showed TCR association rates differing by HLA locus, peaking at DRB1 and lowest at HLA-C. According to the study, around 150 TCR beta chains were cytomegalovirus-associated. One cluster of highly shared sequence variants probably arose as a sequencing artifact.

Details on this clone: What it binds is not known.

This CDR3 has 17 amino acids. Germline V gene data show CDR1 as MDHEN and CDR2 as SYDVKM. Trimming stripped 7 bases from V and 2 bases from J, with 21 bases between. The clonotype comes from a man in his forties in good health and CMV-seronegative. V is TRBV28 and J is TRBJ2-1; D is possibly TRBD2 (7 bases). Sequencing input: PBMCs. The chain's CDR3 is CASNYRAGGGAYNEQFF. The CDR3 nucleotides read TGTGCCAGCAATTACAGGGCGGGCGGGGGCGCCTACAATGAGCAGTTCTTC.